The entry below gives a single TCR beta chain sequence along with its context. Unmatched junction bases numbered 8, after V lost 5 bases and J lost 2 bases. CDR1 MDHEN and CDR2 SYDVKM come from the germline V gene. The length of the CDR3 is 16 residues. Methods used by the authors: Estimation of nucleated cell counts was performed using reference gene primer amplification. The protocol was immunoSEQ multiplex PCR, while the TCRdb copy is restricted to in-frame clones and leaves out a portion. V and J calls and clone size are given by that table; D and trimming were obtained from the DNA. The table shows around 140,000 clones, with over 70% occurring only once. The data are from a study of blood T cell repertoires in COVID-19. Study summary: Italy, Spain and the United States were the sources of the convalescent and acute COVID-19 samples. Sample material is recorded as cDNA or gDNA derived from T cells, B-cell-depleted T cells, or PBMCs.

The specimen sequenced was peripheral blood. The TCR originated in a man between 60 and 70 years old with active or convalescent COVID-19. The chain recombines TRBV28 with TRBJ1-5; 8 nucleotides agree with TRBD1. Here the CDR3 reads CASSPGTGKGNQPQHF. CDR3 nucleotides: TGTGCCAGCAGTCCCGGGACAGGCAAGGGCAATCAGCCCCAGCATTTT. Full variable domain (outside the CDR3, taken from reference TRBV28 and TRBJ1-5): DVKVTQSSRYLVKRTGEKVFLECVQDMDHENMFWYRQDPGLGLRLIYFSYDVKMKEKGDIPEGYSVSREKKERFSLILESASTNQTSMYLCASSPGTGKGNQPQHFGDGTRLSIL.